The entry below gives a single T cell receptor beta chain sequence along with its context. Its antigen remains unidentified. This entry comes from a study of tumor-infiltrating lymphocytes in glioblastoma multiforme. The study, taken as a whole, reports: Clone frequencies may be distorted by unequal TCR transcripts per cell. TCR plus mutation findings rest on a single glioblastoma patient.

TCR beta libraries were built from RNA through three nested multiplex PCR rounds using modified ARM-PCR. These TCRB libraries lack any described unique molecular identifiers. TCRdb passed the multiplex PCR reads through MiXCR, listing each CDR3 protein once. The top ten clones hold approximately 41% of a sample with about 10,000 distinct CDR3 sequences, about 65% of them seen once. CDR1 is DFQATT and CDR2 is SNEGSKA in the germline V gene (reference sequence). This CDR3 comprises 15 residues. Between the trimmed V and J ends, which lost 3 bases and 0 bases, there was a span of 13 bases. The sequencing input was brain tumor tissue. The V gene is TRBV20-1, the J gene TRBJ2-3, with D tentatively TRBD2 (6 bases). The clonotype comes from a male donor with glioblastoma. CDR3 region: CSASRRDSSTDTQYF. The CDR3 DNA reads as TGCAGTGCTAGTCGGAGGGACTCTAGCACAGATACGCAGTATTTT.